This T cell receptor beta chain emerged from a study of T cells after yellow fever vaccination. V shed 7 bases, J shed 8 bases, and the junction held 10 bases outside the gene matches. The CDR3 consists of 13 residues. Germline assignment: CDR1 SGHTA and CDR2 FQGNSA. TCRdb used MiXCR to reprocess the 5' RACE reads, holding one entry per CDR3 protein. The sample contains about 580,000 distinct CDR3 sequences, less than 20% of which appear only once. Points on this clonotype: The antigen remains undetermined.

Study-level results: Subsequent to the booster, the majority of primary-vaccination clones reappeared (around 96% CD4, about 90% CD8).

This sequence was found in a man aged 18 to 30 who received the YFV17D yellow fever vaccine. The starting material was PBMCs, obtained 4 to 5 days after the first yellow fever vaccination. The V and J genes are TRBV7-2 and TRBJ1-1, with 7 bases matching TRBD1. CDR3 DNA: TGTGCCAGCAACCGGAACAGGGGCCTAGAAGCTTTCTTT. Its protein is CASNRNRGLEAFF.